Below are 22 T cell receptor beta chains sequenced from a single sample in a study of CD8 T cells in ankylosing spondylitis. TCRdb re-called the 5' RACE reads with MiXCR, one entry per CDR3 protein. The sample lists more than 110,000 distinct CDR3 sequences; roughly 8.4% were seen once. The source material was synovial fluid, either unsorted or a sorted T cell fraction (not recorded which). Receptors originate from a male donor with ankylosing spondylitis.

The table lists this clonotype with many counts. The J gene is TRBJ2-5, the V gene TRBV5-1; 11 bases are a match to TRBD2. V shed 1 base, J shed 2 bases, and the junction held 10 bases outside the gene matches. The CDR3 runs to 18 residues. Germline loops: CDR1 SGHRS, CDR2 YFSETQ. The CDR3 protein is CASSLQPRLAGFQETQYF. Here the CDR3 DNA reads TGCGCCAGCAGCTTGCAACCAAGACTAGCGGGATTTCAAGAGACCCAGTACTTC.

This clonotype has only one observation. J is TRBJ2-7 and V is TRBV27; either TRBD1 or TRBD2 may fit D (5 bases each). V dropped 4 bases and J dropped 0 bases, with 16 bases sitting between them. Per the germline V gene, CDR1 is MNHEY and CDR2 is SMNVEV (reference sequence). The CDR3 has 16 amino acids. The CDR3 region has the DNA TGTGCCAGCAGTTCTCCCGGGACGGGGAGCTCCTACGAGCAGTACTTC. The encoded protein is CASSSPGTGSSYEQYF.

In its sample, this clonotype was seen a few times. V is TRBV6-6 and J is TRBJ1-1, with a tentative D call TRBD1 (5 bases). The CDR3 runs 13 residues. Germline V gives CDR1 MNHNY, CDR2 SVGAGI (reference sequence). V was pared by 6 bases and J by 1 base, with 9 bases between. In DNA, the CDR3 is TGTGCCAGCAGCCGACAGCGGAACACTGAAGCTTTCTTT. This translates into CASSRQRNTEAFF.

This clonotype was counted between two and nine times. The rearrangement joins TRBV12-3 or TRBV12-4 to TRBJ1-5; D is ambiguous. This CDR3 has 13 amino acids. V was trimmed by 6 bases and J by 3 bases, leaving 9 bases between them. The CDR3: CASSRENNQPQHF. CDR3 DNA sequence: TGTGCCAGCAGCCGGGAAAACAATCAGCCCCAGCATTTT.

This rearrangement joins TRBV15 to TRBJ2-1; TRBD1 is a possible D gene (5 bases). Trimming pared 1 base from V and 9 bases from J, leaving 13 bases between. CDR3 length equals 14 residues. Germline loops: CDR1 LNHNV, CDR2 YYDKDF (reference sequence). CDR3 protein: CATSRVRSGFEQFF. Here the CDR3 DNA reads TGTGCCACCAGCAGAGTTCGTTCAGGGTTTGAGCAGTTCTTC.

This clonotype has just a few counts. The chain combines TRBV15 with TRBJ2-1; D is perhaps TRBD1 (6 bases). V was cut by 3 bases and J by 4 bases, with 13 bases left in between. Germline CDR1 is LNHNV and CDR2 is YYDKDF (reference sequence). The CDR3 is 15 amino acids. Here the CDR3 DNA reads TGTGCCACCAGCAGGGACAGTACTACTTACAATGAGCAGTTCTTC. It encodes CATSRDSTTYNEQFF. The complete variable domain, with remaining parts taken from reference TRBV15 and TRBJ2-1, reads DAMVIQNPRYQVTQFGKPVTLSCSQTLNHNVMYWYQQKSSQAPKLLFHYYDKDFNNEADTPDNFQSRRPNTSFCFLDIRSPGLGDTAMYLCATSRDSTTYNEQFFGPGTRLTVL.

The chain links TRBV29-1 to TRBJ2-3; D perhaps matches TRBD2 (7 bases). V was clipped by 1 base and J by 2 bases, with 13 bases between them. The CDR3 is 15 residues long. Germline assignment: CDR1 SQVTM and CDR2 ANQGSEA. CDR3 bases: TGCAGCGTTGAAGGGGGGGAGGGGGTCACAGATACGCAGTATTTT. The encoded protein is CSVEGGEGVTDTQYF.

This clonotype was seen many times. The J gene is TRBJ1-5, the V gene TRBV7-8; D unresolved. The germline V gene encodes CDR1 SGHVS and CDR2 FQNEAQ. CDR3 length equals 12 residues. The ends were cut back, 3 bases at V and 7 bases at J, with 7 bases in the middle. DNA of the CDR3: TGTGCCAGCAGCTTCATGCTACAGCCCCAGCATTTT. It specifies CASSFMLQPQHF.

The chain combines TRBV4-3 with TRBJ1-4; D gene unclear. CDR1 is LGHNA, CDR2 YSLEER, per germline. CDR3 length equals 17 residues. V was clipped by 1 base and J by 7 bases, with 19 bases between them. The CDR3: CASSQVYSGGGSEKLFF. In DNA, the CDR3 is TGCGCCAGCAGCCAAGTTTATTCTGGTGGAGGGAGTGAAAAACTGTTTTTT.

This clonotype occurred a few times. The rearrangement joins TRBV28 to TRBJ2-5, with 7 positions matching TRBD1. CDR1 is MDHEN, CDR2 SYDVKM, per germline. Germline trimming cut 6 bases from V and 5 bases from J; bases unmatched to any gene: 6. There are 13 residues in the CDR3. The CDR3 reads CASRTGLWETQYF. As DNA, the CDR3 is TGTGCCAGCAGGACAGGGTTGTGGGAGACCCAGTACTTC. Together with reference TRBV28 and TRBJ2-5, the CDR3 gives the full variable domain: DVKVTQSSRYLVKRTGEKVFLECVQDMDHENMFWYRQDPGLGLRLIYFSYDVKMKEKGDIPEGYSVSREKKERFSLILESASTNQTSMYLCASRTGLWETQYFGPGTRLLVL.

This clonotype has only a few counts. The CDR3 DNA follows: TGTGCCAGCAGTCTCCGGGACTACTATAGCACAGATACGCAGTATTTT. Residues: CASSLRDYYSTDTQYF. V gene TRBV28 combines with J gene TRBJ2-3; 7 bases align to TRBD2. Trimming cost V 5 bases and J 0 bases; bases outside gene matches: 8. Germline loops: CDR1 MDHEN, CDR2 SYDVKM. This CDR3 spans 16 amino acids.

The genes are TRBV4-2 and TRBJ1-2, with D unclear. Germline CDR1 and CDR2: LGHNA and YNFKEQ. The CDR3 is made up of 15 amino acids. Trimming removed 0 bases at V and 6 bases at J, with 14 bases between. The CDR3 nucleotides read TGTGCCAGCAGCCAAGAACGGGTTATGAGAAATGGCTACACCTTC. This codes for CASSQERVMRNGYTF.

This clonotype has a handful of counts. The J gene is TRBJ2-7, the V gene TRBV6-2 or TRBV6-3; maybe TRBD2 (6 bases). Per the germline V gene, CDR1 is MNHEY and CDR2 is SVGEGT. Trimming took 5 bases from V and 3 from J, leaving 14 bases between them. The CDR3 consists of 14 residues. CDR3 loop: CASSRTLGGYEQYF. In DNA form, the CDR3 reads TGTGCCAGCAGTCGTACTCTCGGGGGCTACGAGCAGTACTTC.

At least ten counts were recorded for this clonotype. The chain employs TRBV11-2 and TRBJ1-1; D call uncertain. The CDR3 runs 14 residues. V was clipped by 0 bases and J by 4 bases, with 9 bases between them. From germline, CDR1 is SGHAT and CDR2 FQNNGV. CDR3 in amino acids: CASSLDKQTTEAFF. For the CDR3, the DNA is TGTGCCAGCAGCTTAGATAAGCAGACCACTGAAGCTTTCTTT.

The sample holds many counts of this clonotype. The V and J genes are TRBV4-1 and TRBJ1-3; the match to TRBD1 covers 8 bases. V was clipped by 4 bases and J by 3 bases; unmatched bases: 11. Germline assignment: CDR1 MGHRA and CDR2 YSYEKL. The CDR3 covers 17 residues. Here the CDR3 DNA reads TGCGCCAGCAGCCGGACAGGGAGTAGGAGCTTTGGAAACACCATATATTTT. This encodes CASSRTGSRSFGNTIYF.

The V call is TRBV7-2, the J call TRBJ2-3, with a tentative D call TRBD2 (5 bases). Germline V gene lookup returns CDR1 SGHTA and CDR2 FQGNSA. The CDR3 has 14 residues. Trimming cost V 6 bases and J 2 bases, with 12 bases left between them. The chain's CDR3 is CASSLRGYTDTQYF. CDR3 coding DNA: TGTGCCAGCAGTTTGAGAGGGTACACAGATACGCAGTATTTT.

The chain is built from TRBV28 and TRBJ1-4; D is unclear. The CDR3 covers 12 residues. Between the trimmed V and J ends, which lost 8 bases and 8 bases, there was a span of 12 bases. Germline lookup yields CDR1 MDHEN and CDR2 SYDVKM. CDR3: CASAGRWEKLFF. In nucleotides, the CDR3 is TGTGCCAGCGCCGGCCGTTGGGAAAAACTGTTTTTT. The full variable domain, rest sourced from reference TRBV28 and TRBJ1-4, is DVKVTQSSRYLVKRTGEKVFLECVQDMDHENMFWYRQDPGLGLRLIYFSYDVKMKEKGDIPEGYSVSREKKERFSLILESASTNQTSMYLCASAGRWEKLFFGSGTQLSVL.

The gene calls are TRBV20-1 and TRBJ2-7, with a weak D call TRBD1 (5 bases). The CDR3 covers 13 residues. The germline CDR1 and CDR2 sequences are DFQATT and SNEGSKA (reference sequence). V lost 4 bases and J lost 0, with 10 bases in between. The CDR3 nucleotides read TGCAGTGCTATCTCAGGGATCTCCTACGAGCAGTACTTC. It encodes CSAISGISYEQYF.

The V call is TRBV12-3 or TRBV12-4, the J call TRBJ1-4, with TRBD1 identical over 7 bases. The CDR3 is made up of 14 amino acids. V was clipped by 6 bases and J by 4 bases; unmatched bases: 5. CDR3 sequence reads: CASSTRQGNEKLFF. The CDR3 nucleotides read TGTGCCAGCAGCACTAGACAGGGTAATGAAAAACTGTTTTTT.

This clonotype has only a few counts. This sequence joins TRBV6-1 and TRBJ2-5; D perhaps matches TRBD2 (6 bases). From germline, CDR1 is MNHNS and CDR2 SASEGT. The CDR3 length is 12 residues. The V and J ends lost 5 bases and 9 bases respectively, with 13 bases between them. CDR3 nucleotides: TGTGCCAGCAGTATTGTCCGGGAGTCCCAGTACTTC. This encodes CASSIVRESQYF.

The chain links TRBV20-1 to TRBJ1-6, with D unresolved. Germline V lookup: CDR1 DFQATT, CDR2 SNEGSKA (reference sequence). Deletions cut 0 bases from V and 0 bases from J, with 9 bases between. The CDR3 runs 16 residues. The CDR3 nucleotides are TGCAGTGCTAGAGAACCACAGAGCTCCTATAATTCACCCCTCCACTTT. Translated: CSAREPQSSYNSPLHF.

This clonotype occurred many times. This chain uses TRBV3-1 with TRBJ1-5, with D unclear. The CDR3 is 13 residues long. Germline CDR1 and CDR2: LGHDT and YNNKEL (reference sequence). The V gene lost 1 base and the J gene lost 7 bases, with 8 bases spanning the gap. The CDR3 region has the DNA TGTGCCAGCAGCCAAGTGTATGGGCAGCCCCAGCATTTT. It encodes CASSQVYGQPQHF.